A single TCR beta chain is shown here with its context. The antigen is not known. These data belong to a study of immune heterogeneity within non-small cell lung tumors. Study at large: Of all tumors, a few turned out to be squamous cell carcinomas, 10 to 11 were non-squamous carcinomas and 1 was not otherwise specified. Study-level findings and limits: Identical dominant CDR3 beta clonotypes recurred across tumor sites within a patient, alongside site-unique high-frequency clones. Largely different high-frequency T-cell receptor beta clonotypes were found between individual patients.

Template was bulk tumor genomic DNA, roughly 580 ng per sample. Several widely spaced biopsies per primary tumor were taken during surgery. Curative surgery was undertaken by patients, who had untreated, newly diagnosed non-small cell lung cancer. All donors had received a new diagnosis of non-small cell lung cancer and were undergoing surgery with curative intent. For the TCR beta CDR3, multiplex PCR with 32 V and 13 J primers performed the amplification. MiXCR, applied by TCRdb to the multiplex PCR reads, yields one record per CDR3 protein. Of 15,000 or so distinct CDR3 sequences in the sample, under 30% were seen once. The CDR3 loop spans 14 amino acids. Germline V gene lookup returns CDR1 SGHRS and CDR2 YFSETQ. Trimming pared 8 bases from V and 2 bases from J, leaving 15 bases between.

The sample taken for sequencing was lung tumor tissue. The sequence was collected from a man aged 35-49 years with non-small cell lung cancer. The rearrangement links TRBV5-1 to TRBJ2-3; no firm D call. This CDR3 is CASRLGSLTDTQYF. CDR3 sequence (DNA): TGCGCCAGTCGACTCGGTTCACTCACAGATACGCAGTATTTT.